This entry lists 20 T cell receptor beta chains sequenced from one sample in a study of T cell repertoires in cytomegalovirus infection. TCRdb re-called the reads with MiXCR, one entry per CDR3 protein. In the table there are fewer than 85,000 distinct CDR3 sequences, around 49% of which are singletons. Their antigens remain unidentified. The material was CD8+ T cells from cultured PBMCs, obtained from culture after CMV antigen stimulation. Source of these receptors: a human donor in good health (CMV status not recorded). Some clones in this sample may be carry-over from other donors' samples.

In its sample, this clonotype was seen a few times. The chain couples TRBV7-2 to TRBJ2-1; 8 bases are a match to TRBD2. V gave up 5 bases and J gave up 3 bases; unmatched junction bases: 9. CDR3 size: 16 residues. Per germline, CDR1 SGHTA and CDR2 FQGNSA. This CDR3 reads CASSPTGTSFYNEQFF. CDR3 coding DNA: TGTGCCAGCAGCCCAACCGGGACTAGTTTCTACAATGAGCAGTTCTTC.

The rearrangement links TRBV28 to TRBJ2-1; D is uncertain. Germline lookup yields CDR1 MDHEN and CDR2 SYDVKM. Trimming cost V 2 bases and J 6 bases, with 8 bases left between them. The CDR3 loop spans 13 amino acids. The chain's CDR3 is CASSLRIGNEQFF. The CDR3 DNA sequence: TGTGCCAGCAGTTTAAGGATAGGCAATGAGCAGTTCTTC.

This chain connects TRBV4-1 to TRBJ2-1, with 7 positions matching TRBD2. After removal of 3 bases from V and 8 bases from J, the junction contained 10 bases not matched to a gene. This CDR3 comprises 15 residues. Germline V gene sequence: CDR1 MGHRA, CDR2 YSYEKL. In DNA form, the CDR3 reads TGCGCCAGCAGCCAGTTGTCGGGGGGTATCGATGAGCAGTTCTTC. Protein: CASSQLSGGIDEQFF.

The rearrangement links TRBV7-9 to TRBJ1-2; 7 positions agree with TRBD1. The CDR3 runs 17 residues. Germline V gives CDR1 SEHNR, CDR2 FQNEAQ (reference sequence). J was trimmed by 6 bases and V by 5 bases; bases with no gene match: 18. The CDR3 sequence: CASSRGQVETSNHGYTF. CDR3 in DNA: TGTGCCAGCAGCCGAGGACAGGTAGAAACCTCAAATCATGGCTACACCTTC.

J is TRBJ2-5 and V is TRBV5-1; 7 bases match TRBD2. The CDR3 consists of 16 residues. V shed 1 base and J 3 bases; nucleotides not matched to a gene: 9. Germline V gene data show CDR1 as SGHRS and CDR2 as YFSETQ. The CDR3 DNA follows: TGCGCCAGCAGCTTGCTGGGCGGGAGAGGGAAAGAGACCCAGTACTTC. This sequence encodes CASSLLGGRGKETQYF.

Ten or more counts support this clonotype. In nucleotides, the CDR3 is TGTGCCAGCAGCTTAGTTACAGGTTCCTACAATGAGCAGTTCTTC. Residues: CASSLVTGSYNEQFF. The rearrangement links TRBV7-2 to TRBJ2-1, with D possibly being TRBD1 (5 bases). The CDR3 has 15 residues. The V end was cut by 1 base, the J end by 1 base, with 8 bases between. CDR1 and CDR2 from the germline V gene are SGHTA and FQGNSA. The full variable domain, completed using reference TRBV7-2 and TRBJ2-1, is GAGVSQSPSNKVTEKGKDVELRCDPISGHTALYWYRQSLGQGLEFLIYFQGNSAPDKSGLPSDRFSAERTGGSVSTLTIQRTQQEDSAVYLCASSLVTGSYNEQFFGPGTRLTVL.

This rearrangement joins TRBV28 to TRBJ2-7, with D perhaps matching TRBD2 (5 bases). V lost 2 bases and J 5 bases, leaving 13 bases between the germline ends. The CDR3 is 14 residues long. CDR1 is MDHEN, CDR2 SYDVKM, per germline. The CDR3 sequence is CASSLEGKGDEQYF. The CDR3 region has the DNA TGTGCCAGCAGTTTAGAGGGAAAGGGCGACGAGCAGTACTTC. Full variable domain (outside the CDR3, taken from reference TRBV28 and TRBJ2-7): DVKVTQSSRYLVKRTGEKVFLECVQDMDHENMFWYRQDPGLGLRLIYFSYDVKMKEKGDIPEGYSVSREKKERFSLILESASTNQTSMYLCASSLEGKGDEQYFGPGTRLTVT.

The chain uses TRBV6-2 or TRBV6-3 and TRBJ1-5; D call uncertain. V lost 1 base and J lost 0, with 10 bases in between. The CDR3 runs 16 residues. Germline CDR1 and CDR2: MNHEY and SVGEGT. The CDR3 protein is CASSYYVEFSNQPQHF. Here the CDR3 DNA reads TGTGCCAGCAGTTACTATGTCGAGTTTAGCAATCAGCCCCAGCATTTT.

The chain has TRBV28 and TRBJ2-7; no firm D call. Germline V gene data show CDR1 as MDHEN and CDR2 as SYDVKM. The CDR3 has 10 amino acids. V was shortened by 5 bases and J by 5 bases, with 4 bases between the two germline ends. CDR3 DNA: TGTGCCAGCAGTAACCACGAGCAGTACTTC. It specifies CASSNHEQYF.

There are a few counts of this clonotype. CDR3 nucleotides: TGTGCCAGCAGCTTCCCATTACTAGCGGAGGTAGGCTCCTACAATGAGCAGTTCTTC. It translates to CASSFPLLAEVGSYNEQFF. The genes are TRBV7-2 and TRBJ2-1, with 8 bases aligning to TRBD2. The CDR3 loop spans 19 amino acids. CDR1 and CDR2 (germline): SGHTA, FQGNSA. With V trimmed by 3 bases and J by 0 bases, 13 bases remained unmatched. Supplemented by reference TRBV7-2 and TRBJ2-1, the full variable domain reads GAGVSQSPSNKVTEKGKDVELRCDPISGHTALYWYRQSLGQGLEFLIYFQGNSAPDKSGLPSDRFSAERTGGSVSTLTIQRTQQEDSAVYLCASSFPLLAEVGSYNEQFFGPGTRLTVL.

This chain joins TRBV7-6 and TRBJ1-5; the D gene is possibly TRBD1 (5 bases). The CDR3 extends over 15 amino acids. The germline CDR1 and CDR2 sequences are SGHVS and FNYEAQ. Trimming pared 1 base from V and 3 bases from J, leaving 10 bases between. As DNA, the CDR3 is TGTGCCAGCAGCTTAGGAGCAGGGACCAATCAGCCCCAGCATTTT. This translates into CASSLGAGTNQPQHF.

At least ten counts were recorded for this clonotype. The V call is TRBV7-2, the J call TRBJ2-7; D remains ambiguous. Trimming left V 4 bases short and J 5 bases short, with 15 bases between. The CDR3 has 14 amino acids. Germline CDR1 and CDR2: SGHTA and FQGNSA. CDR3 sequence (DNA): TGTGCCAGCAGCTGGAACACACTTGGCGACGAGCAGTACTTC. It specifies CASSWNTLGDEQYF.

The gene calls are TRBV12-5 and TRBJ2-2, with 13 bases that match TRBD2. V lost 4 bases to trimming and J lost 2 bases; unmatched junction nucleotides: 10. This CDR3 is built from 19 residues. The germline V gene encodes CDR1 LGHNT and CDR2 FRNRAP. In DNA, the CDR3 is TGTGCTAGTGGTTCCTTCCAGGGACTAGCGGGGTTTAACACCGGGGAGCTGTTTTTT. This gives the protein CASGSFQGLAGFNTGELFF.

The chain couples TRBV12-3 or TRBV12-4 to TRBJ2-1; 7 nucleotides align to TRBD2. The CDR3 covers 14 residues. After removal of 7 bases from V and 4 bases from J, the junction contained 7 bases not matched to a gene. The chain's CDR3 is CASKDPLAYNEQFF. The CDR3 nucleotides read TGTGCCAGCAAGGACCCACTAGCGTACAATGAGCAGTTCTTC.

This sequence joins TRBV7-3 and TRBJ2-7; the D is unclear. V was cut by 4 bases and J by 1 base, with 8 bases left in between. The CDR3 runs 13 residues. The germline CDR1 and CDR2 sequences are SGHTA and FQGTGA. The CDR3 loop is CASSSGESYEQYF. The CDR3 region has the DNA TGTGCCAGCAGCTCCGGCGAGTCCTACGAGCAGTACTTC.

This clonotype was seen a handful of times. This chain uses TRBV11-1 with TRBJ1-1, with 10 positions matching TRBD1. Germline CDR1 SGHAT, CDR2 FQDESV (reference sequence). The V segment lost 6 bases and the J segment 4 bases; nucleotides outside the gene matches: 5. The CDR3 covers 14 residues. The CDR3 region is CASRVGQGSTEAFF. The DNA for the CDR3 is TGTGCCAGCAGAGTGGGACAGGGGAGCACTGAAGCTTTCTTT.

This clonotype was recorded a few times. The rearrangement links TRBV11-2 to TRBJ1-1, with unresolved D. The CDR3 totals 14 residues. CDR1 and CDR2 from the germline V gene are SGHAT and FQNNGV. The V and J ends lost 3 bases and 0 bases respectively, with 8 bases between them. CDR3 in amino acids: CASSLTVMNTEAFF. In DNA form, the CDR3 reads TGTGCCAGCAGCTTGACTGTCATGAACACTGAAGCTTTCTTT.

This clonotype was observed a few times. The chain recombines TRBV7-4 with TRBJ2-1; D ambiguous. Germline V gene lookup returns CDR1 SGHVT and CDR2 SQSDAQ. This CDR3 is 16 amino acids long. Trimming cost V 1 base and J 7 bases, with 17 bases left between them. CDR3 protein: CASSLGSKLEKNEQFF. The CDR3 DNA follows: TGTGCCAGCAGCTTAGGAAGCAAACTTGAGAAGAATGAGCAGTTCTTC.

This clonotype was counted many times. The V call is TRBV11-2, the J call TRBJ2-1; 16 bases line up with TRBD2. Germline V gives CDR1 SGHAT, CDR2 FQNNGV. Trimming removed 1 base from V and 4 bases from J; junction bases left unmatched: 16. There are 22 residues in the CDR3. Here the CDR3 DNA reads TGTGCCAGCAGCTTAGTAGATTTCCCGGGACTAGCGGGGGGGCAGGGTTACAATGAGCAGTTCTTC. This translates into CASSLVDFPGLAGGQGYNEQFF.

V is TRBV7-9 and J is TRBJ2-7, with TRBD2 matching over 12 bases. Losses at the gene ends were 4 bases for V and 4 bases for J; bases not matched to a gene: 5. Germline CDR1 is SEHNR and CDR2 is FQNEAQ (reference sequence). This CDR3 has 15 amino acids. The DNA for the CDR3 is TGTGCCAGCAGCTCTAGCGGGAGGGCCCGGTACGAGCAGTACTTC. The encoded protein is CASSSSGRARYEQYF.